The next 21 T cell receptor beta chains were all read from a single sample in a study of blood T cell repertoires in COVID-19. Repertoires were generated with immunoSEQ multiplex PCR, while TCRdb's copy carries only in-frame clones and drops some. The sample shows a few hundred thousand clones, around 89% of them seen only once. The sample was PBMCs or T cells enriched from blood (not recorded which). The receptors shown here come from a woman in her thirties who had recovered from COVID-19.

The rearrangement joins TRBV6-4 to TRBJ2-3; 9 nucleotides line up with TRBD2. Germline V CDR1 and CDR2: MRHNA, SNTAGT. V lost 5 bases, J lost 1 base, and 7 bases stayed unmatched. The CDR3 is made up of 16 amino acids. CDR3 in DNA: TGTGCCAGCAGTATGAGAGCGGGAGGCGGCACAGATACGCAGTATTTT. Translated, it gives CASSMRAGGGTDTQYF.

The V and J genes are TRBV9 and TRBJ2-3; D perhaps matches TRBD1 (6 bases). The CDR3 runs to 15 residues. V dropped 0 bases and J dropped 4 bases, with 12 bases sitting between them. CDR1 and CDR2 from the germline V gene are SGDLS and YYNGEE. The CDR3 nucleotides read TGTGCCAGCAGCGTAGGGGGGCAGGATGCAGATACGCAGTATTTT. Its translation is CASSVGGQDADTQYF.

V usage is TRBV6-5 and J usage is TRBJ2-1; TRBD1 aligns across 10 bases. This CDR3 comprises 14 residues. Germline V gives CDR1 MNHEY, CDR2 SVGAGI. Germline trimming cut 2 bases from V and 7 bases from J; bases unmatched to any gene: 2. The DNA for the CDR3 is TGTGCCAGCAGTTACCGGACAGGGGGGAATGAGCAGTTCTTC. This codes for CASSYRTGGNEQFF.

The J gene is TRBJ2-5, the V gene TRBV5-1, with D uncertain. V was shortened by 4 bases and J by 1 base, with 5 bases between the two germline ends. CDR1 is SGHRS and CDR2 is YFSETQ in the germline V gene. The CDR3 is 12 amino acids. The CDR3 protein is CASSPVQETQYF. The CDR3, as DNA: TGCGCCAGCAGCCCGGTCCAAGAGACCCAGTACTTC. Combining the CDR3 with reference TRBV5-1 and TRBJ2-5 gives the whole variable domain KAGVTQTPRYLIKTRGQQVTLSCSPISGHRSVSWYQQTPGQGLQFLFEYFSETQRNKGNFPGRFSGRQFSNSRSEMNVSTLELGDSALYLCASSPVQETQYFGPGTRLLVL.

The gene calls are TRBV29-1 and TRBJ2-3, with TRBD2 matching 8 bases. Germline CDR1 reads SQVTM; CDR2 reads ANQGSEA. The CDR3 has 20 amino acids. J was trimmed by 2 bases and V by 8 bases; bases with no gene match: 27. The CDR3, as DNA: TGCAGCATAGTCGGCGCGGGAGGACGGTTATGGTTTCAATTCACAGATACGCAGTATTTT. It encodes CSIVGAGGRLWFQFTDTQYF.

This clone showed up just once. This rearrangement joins TRBV7-2 to TRBJ2-3, with D maybe TRBD2 (6 bases). In germline, CDR1 is SGHTA, CDR2 FQGNSA. The length of the CDR3 is 15 residues. V dropped 4 bases and J dropped 6 bases, with 17 bases sitting between them. CDR3 sequence (DNA): TGTGCCAGCAGCTCGGGACTCACAATGTGGGATACGCAGTATTTT. As protein: CASSSGLTMWDTQYF.

The gene calls are TRBV21-1 and TRBJ1-1. TRBV21-1 is tagged as a pseudogene. The CDR3 covers 15 residues. The CDR3 is CASVFGFWVNTEAFF. The CDR3 bases are TGTGCCAGCGTCTTCGGGTTTTGGGTGAACACTGAAGCTTTCTTT.

This chain joins TRBV4-1 and TRBJ1-5; 7 bases are shared with TRBD1. Trimming cost V 4 bases and J 8 bases; bases outside gene matches: 5. In germline, CDR1 is MGHRA, CDR2 YSYEKL. The length of the CDR3 is 13 residues. The CDR3 reads CASSPGGWEPQHF. CDR3 bases: TGCGCCAGCAGCCCAGGGGGGTGGGAGCCCCAGCATTTT.

V usage is TRBV19 and J usage is TRBJ1-4, with D perhaps matching TRBD1 (6 bases). Trimming shortened V by 11 bases and J by 5 bases, and 18 bases separated the two germline ends. The CDR3 consists of 14 residues. Germline-derived CDR1 and CDR2 are LNHDA and SQIVND (reference sequence). Here the CDR3 reads CASTITGINEKLFF. CDR3 DNA: TGTGCCTCTACCATCACAGGGATAAATGAAAAACTGTTTTTT.

The CDR3 here is CASRPTGRTEAFF. Here the CDR3 DNA reads TGTGCCAGCAGACCGACAGGGAGGACTGAAGCTTTCTTT. This chain joins TRBV2 and TRBJ1-1; TRBD1 matches 7 bases. Germline lookup yields CDR1 SNHLY and CDR2 FYNNEI. This CDR3 is built from 13 residues. J lost 5 bases, V lost 6 bases, and 6 bases had no gene match.

J is TRBJ1-1 and V is TRBV28; 10 bases align to TRBD1. The CDR3 extends over 16 amino acids. Germline lookup yields CDR1 MDHEN and CDR2 SYDVKM. V lost 2 bases and J lost 0; bases outside the gene matches: 3. CDR3 in DNA: TGTGCCAGCAGTTTAATGGGACAGGGGATGAACACTGAAGCTTTCTTT. It is translated as CASSLMGQGMNTEAFF.

This chain uses TRBV7-3 with TRBJ2-1, with no clear D. This CDR3 has 15 residues. With 2 bases removed from V and 3 bases from J, the gap between germline ends came to 11 bases. Germline CDR1 SGHTA, CDR2 FQGTGA. CDR3 nucleotides: TGTGCCAGCAGCTTACGTTTTGACTTCTACAATGAGCAGTTCTTC. Translation: CASSLRFDFYNEQFF.

This clone has only a few counts. Other DNA sequences in this specimen translate into the identical CDR3. The chain recombines TRBV6-5 with TRBJ1-2; tentative D call: TRBD1 (5 bases). The CDR3 has 12 amino acids. Germline V gene lookup returns CDR1 MNHEY and CDR2 SVGAGI. Trimming left V 6 bases short and J 5 bases short, with 10 bases between. The CDR3 reads CASSAGTYGYTF. The CDR3 DNA reads as TGTGCCAGCAGCGCCGGGACTTATGGCTACACCTTC.

The V gene is TRBV3-1 (or the pseudogene TRBV3-2), the J gene TRBJ1-3; the D gene is possibly TRBD1 (6 bases). Germline lookup yields CDR1 LGHDT and CDR2 YNNKEL (reference sequence). V dropped 6 bases and J dropped 1 base, with 13 bases sitting between them. There are 15 residues in the CDR3. The CDR3 region is CASRTTGLSGNTIYF. CDR3 in DNA: TGTGCCAGCAGGACCACAGGGTTATCTGGAAACACCATATATTTT.

V and J are TRBV4-1 and TRBJ2-7; 9 nucleotides line up with TRBD1. This CDR3 contains 14 residues. The germline gives CDR1 MGHRA, CDR2 YSYEKL. V dropped 6 bases and J dropped 2; count of bases not matched to a gene: 5. This CDR3 is CASSYRGPTYEQYF. Here the CDR3 DNA reads TGCGCCAGCAGTTACAGGGGGCCCACCTACGAGCAGTACTTC.

V is TRBV4-3 and J is TRBJ2-1; 10 nucleotides line up with TRBD2. The CDR3 has 16 amino acids. The junction had 5 bases not matched to a gene; V was cut back by 0 bases and J by 6 bases. CDR1 is LGHNA and CDR2 is YSLEER in the germline V gene. As DNA, the CDR3 is TGCGCCAGCAGCCAAGATTTAGCGGGAGGTCTCAATGAGCAGTTCTTC. It translates to CASSQDLAGGLNEQFF.

V and J are TRBV7-2 and TRBJ1-2; D gene unclear. The germline V gene has CDR1 SGHTA and CDR2 FQGNSA. Trimming left V 4 bases short and J 8 bases short, with 20 bases between. The CDR3 is made up of 15 amino acids. The CDR3 protein is CASSSSGVRHPGYTF. The CDR3 nucleotides read TGTGCCAGCAGCTCCTCCGGGGTACGCCACCCGGGCTACACCTTC.

This chain joins TRBV2 and TRBJ2-7; 8 bases map to TRBD2. CDR3 length equals 16 residues. V shed 6 bases, J shed 4 bases, and the junction held 14 bases outside the gene matches. The germline CDR1 and CDR2 sequences are SNHLY and FYNNEI. CDR3 nucleotide sequence: TGTGCCAGCAGCACCGCTCCGGGACTAGGAAAATACGAGCAGTACTTC. Protein: CASSTAPGLGKYEQYF.

The rearrangement joins TRBV6-4 to TRBJ2-1; 13 bases match TRBD2. The germline gives CDR1 MRHNA, CDR2 SNTAGT. The CDR3 is made up of 18 amino acids. V shed 4 bases and J 6 bases; nucleotides not matched to a gene: 12. The CDR3 DNA reads as TGTGCCAGCAGTGTCAACTCCCCCACTAGCGGGAGGGCCAATGAGCAGTTCTTC. Translation: CASSVNSPTSGRANEQFF.

This clone was observed a single time. The chain combines TRBV6-5 with TRBJ1-1; maybe TRBD1 (5 bases). The germline V gene encodes CDR1 MNHEY and CDR2 SVGAGI. The CDR3 is made up of 14 amino acids. Trimming took off 5 bases at V and 7 bases at J, with 17 bases between the two ends. The CDR3 DNA reads TGTGCCAGCAGTCGCACCTGGCAGGGTAATGAAGCTTTCTTT. Protein: CASSRTWQGNEAFF.

A note on this clone: At one end the junction does not follow the germline gene, possibly because of a read error. The rearrangement joins TRBV5-1 to TRBJ2-7; 12 bases are a match to TRBD2. This CDR3 comprises 15 residues. Germline V CDR1 and CDR2: SGHRS, YFSETQ. The DNA of the CDR3 is TGCGCCAGCAGCTTGGCCTCAGCTAGCGGGAGGGACCTTGACTTC. Translated: CASSLASASGRDLDF.